This TCR beta chain derives from a study of blood T cell repertoires in COVID-19. TCRdb's table, derived via immunoSEQ multiplex PCR, lists solely in-frame clones and lacks some. The sample has 130,000 to 150,000 clones; 84% are singletons. The V end was cut by 2 bases, the J end by 2 bases, with 16 bases between. From germline, CDR1 is SGHRS and CDR2 YFSETQ. CDR3 size: 16 residues. The chain uses TRBV5-1 and TRBJ1-1; possible D gene TRBD1, 6 bases. The sequenced material came from peripheral blood. The TCR sequence derives from a woman aged 50 to 65 in a cohort sampled during active or convalescent COVID-19. CDR3 DNA sequence: TGCGCCAGCAGCTTCCGCCACCAGGGGTCCAACACTGAAGCTTTCTTT. Translated: CASSFRHQGSNTEAFF.